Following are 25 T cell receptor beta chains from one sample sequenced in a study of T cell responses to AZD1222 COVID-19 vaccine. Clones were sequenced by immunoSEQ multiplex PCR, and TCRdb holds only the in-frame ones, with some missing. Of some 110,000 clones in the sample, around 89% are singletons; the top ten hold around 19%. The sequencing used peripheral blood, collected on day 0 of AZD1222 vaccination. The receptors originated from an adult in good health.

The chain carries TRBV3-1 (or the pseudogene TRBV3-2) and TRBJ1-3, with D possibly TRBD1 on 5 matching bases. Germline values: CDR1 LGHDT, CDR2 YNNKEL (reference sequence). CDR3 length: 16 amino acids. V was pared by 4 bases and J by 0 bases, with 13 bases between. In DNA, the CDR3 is TGTGCCAGCAGCCCGTACGTCAGGGACTCTGGAAACACCATATATTTT. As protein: CASSPYVRDSGNTIYF.

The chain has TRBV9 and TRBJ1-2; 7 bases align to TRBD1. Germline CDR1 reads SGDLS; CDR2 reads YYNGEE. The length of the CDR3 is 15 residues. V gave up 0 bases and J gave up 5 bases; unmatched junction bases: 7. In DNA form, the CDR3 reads TGTGCCAGCAGCGTAGATTCAGGGGGGAAGTATGGCTACACCTTC. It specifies CASSVDSGGKYGYTF.

The CDR3, as DNA: TGTGCCAGCAGCTTAGAGTGGAGACAAGAGACCCAGTACTTC. Protein: CASSLEWRQETQYF. The chain is built from TRBV7-2 and TRBJ2-5; D gene uncertain. This CDR3 is 14 amino acids long. Germline values: CDR1 SGHTA, CDR2 FQGNSA. Deletions cut 1 base from V and 2 bases from J, with 8 bases between.

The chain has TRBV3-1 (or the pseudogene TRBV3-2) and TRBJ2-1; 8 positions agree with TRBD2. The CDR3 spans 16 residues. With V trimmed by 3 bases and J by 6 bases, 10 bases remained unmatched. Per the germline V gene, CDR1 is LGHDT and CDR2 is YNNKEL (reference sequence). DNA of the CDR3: TGTGCCAGCAGCCACACAGGACGGGGGGGCGCCAATGAGCAGTTCTTC. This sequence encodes CASSHTGRGGANEQFF.

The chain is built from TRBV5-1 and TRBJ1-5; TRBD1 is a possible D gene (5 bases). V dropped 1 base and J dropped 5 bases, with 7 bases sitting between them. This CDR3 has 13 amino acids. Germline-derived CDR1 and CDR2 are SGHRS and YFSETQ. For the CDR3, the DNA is TGCGCCAGCAGCTTGACGGGGGATCAGCCCCAGCATTTT. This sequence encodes CASSLTGDQPQHF.

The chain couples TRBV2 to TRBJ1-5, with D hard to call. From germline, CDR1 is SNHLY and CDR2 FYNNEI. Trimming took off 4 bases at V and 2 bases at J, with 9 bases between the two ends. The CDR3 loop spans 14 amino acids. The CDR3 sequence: CASSGVSGNQPQHF. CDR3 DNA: TGTGCCAGCAGTGGAGTGTCCGGCAATCAGCCCCAGCATTTT.

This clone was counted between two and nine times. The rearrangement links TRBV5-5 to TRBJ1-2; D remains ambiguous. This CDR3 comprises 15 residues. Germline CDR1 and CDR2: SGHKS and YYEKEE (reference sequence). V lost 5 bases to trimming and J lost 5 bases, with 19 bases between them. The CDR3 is CASSPKWSTDYGYTF. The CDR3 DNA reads TGTGCCAGCAGTCCGAAATGGAGTACAGATTATGGCTACACCTTC.

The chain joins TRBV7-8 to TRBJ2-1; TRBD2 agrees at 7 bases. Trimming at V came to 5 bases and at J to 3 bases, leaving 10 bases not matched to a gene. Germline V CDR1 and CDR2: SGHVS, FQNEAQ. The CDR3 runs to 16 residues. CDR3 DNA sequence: TGTGCCAGCAGCCCTTATGGGGGGAGGGACTACAATGAGCAGTTCTTC. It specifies CASSPYGGRDYNEQFF.

The CDR3 DNA reads as TGTGCCAGCAGCCAAGGTTTGGGGGACACTGAAGCTTTCTTT. Translated: CASSQGLGDTEAFF. The rearrangement links TRBV4-2 to TRBJ1-1, with D possibly TRBD1 on 5 matching bases. CDR3 length equals 14 residues. Germline V gives CDR1 LGHNA, CDR2 YNFKEQ. V lost 1 base to trimming and J lost 3 bases, with 9 bases between them.

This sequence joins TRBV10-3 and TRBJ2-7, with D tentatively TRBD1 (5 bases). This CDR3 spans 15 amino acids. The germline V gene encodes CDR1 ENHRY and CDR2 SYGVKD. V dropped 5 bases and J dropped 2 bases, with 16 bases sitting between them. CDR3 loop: CAISYQGSQAYEQYF. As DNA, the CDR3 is TGTGCCATCAGTTACCAGGGAAGCCAAGCCTACGAGCAGTACTTC.

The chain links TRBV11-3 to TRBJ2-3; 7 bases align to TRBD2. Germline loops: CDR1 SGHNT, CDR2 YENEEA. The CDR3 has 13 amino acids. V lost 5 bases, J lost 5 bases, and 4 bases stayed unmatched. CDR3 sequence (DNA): TGTGCCAGCAGCCCGGGGGGTATAGATACGCAGTATTTT. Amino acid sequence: CASSPGGIDTQYF. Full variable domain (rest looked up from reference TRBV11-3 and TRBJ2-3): EAGVVQSPRYKIIEKKQPVAFWCNPISGHNTLYWYLQNLGQGPELLIRYENEEAVDDSQLPKDRFSAERLKGVDSTLKIQPAELGDSAVYLCASSPGGIDTQYFGPGTRLTVL.

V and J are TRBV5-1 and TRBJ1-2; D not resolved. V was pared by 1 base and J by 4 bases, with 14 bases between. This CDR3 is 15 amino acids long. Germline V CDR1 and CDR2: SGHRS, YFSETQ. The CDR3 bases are TGCGCCAGCAGCTTGTATGGCCAGACCAGCTATGGCTACACCTTC. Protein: CASSLYGQTSYGYTF.

CDR3: CASSSSGVGGAYNEQFF. The CDR3 region has the DNA TGTGCCAGCAGCTCCTCGGGCGTTGGGGGGGCCTACAATGAGCAGTTCTTC. The chain uses TRBV7-6 and TRBJ2-1, with TRBD2 identical over 7 bases. This CDR3 contains 17 residues. CDR1 is SGHVS and CDR2 is FNYEAQ in the germline V gene. J was trimmed by 2 bases and V by 4 bases; bases with no gene match: 11.

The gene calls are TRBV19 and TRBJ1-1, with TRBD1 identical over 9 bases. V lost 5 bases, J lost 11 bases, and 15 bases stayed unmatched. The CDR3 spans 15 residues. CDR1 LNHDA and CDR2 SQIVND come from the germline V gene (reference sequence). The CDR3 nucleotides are TGTGCCAGTAGTTTACTTCAGGACAGGGGACGGGATGCTTTCTTT. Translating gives CASSLLQDRGRDAFF.

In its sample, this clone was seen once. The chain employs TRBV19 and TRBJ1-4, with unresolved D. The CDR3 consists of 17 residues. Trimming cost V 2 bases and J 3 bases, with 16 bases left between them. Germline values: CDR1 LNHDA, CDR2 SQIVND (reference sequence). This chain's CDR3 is CASSILPTARANEKLFF. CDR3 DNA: TGTGCCAGTAGTATACTCCCCACGGCACGGGCTAATGAAAAACTGTTTTTT.

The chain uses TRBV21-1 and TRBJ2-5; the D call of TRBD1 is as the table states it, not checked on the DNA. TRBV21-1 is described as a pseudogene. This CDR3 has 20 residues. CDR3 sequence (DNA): TGTGCCAGCAGCACGTCCGAACAGGGGGCGGCAGGTGTGGGTGGGGAGACCCAGTACTTC. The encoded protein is CASSTSEQGAAGVGGETQYF.

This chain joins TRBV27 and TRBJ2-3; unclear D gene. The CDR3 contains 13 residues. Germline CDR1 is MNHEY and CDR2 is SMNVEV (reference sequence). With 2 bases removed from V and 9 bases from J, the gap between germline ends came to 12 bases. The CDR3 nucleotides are TGTGCCAGCAGTTTAAACAGATTGTGGACGCAGTATTTT. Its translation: CASSLNRLWTQYF.

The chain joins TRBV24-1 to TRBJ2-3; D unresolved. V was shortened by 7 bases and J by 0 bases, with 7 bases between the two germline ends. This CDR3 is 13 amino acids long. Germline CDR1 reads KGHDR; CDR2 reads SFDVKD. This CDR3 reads CATSPASTDTQYF. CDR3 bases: TGTGCCACCAGCCCAGCTAGCACAGATACGCAGTATTTT.

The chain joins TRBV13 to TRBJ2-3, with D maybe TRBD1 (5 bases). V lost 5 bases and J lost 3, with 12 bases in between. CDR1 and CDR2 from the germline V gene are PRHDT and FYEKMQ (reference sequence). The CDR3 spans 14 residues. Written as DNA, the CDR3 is TGTGCCAGCAGCGAGCCGACAGAAACAGATACGCAGTATTTT. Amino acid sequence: CASSEPTETDTQYF.

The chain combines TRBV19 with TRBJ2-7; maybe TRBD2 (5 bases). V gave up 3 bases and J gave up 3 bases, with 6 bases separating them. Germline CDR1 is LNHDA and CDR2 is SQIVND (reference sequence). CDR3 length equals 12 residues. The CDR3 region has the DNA TGTGCCAGTAGTATCGAGGGCTACGAGCAGTACTTC. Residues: CASSIEGYEQYF.

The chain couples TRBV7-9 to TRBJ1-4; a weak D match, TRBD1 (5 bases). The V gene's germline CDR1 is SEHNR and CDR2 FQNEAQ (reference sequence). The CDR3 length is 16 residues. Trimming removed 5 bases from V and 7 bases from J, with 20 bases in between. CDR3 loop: CASSRWGRQRVEKLFF. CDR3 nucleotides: TGTGCCAGCAGCAGGTGGGGACGTCAAAGGGTTGAAAAACTGTTTTTT.

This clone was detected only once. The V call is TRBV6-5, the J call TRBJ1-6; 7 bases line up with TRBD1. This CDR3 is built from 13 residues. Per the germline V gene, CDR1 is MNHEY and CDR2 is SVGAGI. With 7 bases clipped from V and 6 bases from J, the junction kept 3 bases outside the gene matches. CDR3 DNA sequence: TGTGCCAGCACCGGGACAGTTAATTCACCCCTCCACTTT. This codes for CASTGTVNSPLHF.

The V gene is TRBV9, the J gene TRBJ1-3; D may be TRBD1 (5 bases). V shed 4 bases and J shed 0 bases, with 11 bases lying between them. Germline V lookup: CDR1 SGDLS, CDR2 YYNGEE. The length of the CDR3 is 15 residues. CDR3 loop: CASSPQTASGNTIYF. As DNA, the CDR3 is TGTGCCAGCAGCCCCCAGACAGCCTCTGGAAACACCATATATTTT. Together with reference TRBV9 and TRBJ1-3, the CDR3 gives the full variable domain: DSGVTQTPKHLITATGQRVTLRCSPRSGDLSVYWYQQSLDQGLQFLIQYYNGEERAKGNILERFSAQQFPDLHSELNLSSLELGDSALYFCASSPQTASGNTIYFGEGSWLTVV.

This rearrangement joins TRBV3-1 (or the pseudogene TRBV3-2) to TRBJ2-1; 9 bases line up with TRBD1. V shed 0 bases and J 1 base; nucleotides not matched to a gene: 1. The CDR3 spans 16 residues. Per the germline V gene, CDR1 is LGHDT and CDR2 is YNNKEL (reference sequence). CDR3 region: CASSQEGTGSYNEQFF. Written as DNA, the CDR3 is TGTGCCAGCAGCCAAGAGGGGACAGGGTCCTACAATGAGCAGTTCTTC.

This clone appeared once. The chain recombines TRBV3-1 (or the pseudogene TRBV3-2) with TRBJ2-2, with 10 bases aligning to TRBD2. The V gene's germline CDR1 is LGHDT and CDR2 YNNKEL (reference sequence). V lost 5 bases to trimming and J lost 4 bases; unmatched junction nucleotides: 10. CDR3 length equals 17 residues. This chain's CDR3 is CASSFKRGGRGTGELFF. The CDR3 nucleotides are TGTGCCAGCAGCTTTAAGCGGGGGGGCCGGGGCACCGGGGAGCTGTTTTTT.